Below are 17 T cell receptor beta chains sequenced from a single sample in a study of blood T cells in healthy people across ages. PCR was performed a second time for about 7 to 11 cycles using a sample-barcoded 5' primer and a J-beta primer mix. In TCRdb, the 5' RACE reads were re-called with MiXCR into one record per CDR3 protein. The sample has over a million distinct CDR3 sequences, approximately 59% seen once; the top ten hold over 5%. The sample comprised blood. These receptor sequences come from a man aged 18 to 35 in good health.

Here the CDR3 reads CASTLRTISHGYTF. For the CDR3, the DNA is TGTGCCAGCACCCTAAGGACAATATCTCATGGCTACACCTTC. The chain recombines TRBV28 with TRBJ1-2; D possibly corresponds to TRBD1 (5 bases). V was cut by 7 bases and J by 6 bases, with 18 bases left in between. Germline CDR1 MDHEN, CDR2 SYDVKM. The CDR3 runs to 14 residues.

V gene TRBV7-2 combines with J gene TRBJ2-1; D gene ambiguous. This CDR3 contains 13 residues. Per germline, CDR1 SGHTA and CDR2 FQGNSA. Trimming took 5 bases from V and 7 from J, leaving 12 bases between them. CDR3 sequence reads: CASSPPSANEQFF. CDR3 sequence (DNA): TGTGCCAGCAGCCCCCCCTCGGCAAATGAGCAGTTCTTC.

The V gene is TRBV29-1, the J gene TRBJ2-7, with D perhaps TRBD2 (5 bases). This CDR3 is 16 amino acids long. Germline assignment: CDR1 SQVTM and CDR2 ANQGSEA. Trimming took 0 bases from V and 3 from J, leaving 18 bases between them. The CDR3 is CSVEEFRAEAVYEQYF. In DNA form, the CDR3 reads TGCAGCGTTGAAGAGTTTCGAGCGGAGGCGGTCTACGAGCAGTACTTC.

The chain carries TRBV9 and TRBJ2-7, with D possibly TRBD2 on 5 matching bases. The germline V and J ends were trimmed by 2 bases and 6 bases, with 12 bases remaining between them. CDR3 length: 13 amino acids. Germline V gene sequence: CDR1 SGDLS, CDR2 YYNGEE. Written as DNA, the CDR3 is TGTGCCAGCAGCGTTGGGAGCGCTTCCGAGCAGTACTTC. Translation gives CASSVGSASEQYF. The entire variable domain, with the rest obtained from reference TRBV9 and TRBJ2-7, is as follows: DSGVTQTPKHLITATGQRVTLRCSPRSGDLSVYWYQQSLDQGLQFLIQYYNGEERAKGNILERFSAQQFPDLHSELNLSSLELGDSALYFCASSVGSASEQYFGPGTRLTVT.

This chain connects TRBV28 to TRBJ2-3, with 8 positions matching TRBD2. The germline gives CDR1 MDHEN, CDR2 SYDVKM. V lost 8 bases, J lost 4 bases, and 11 bases stayed unmatched. The CDR3 extends over 15 amino acids. CDR3 loop: CASRDTGGASDTQYF. The CDR3 region has the DNA TGTGCCAGCCGGGATACGGGGGGGGCATCAGATACGCAGTATTTT.

The chain combines TRBV7-2 with TRBJ2-7, with a weak D call TRBD2 (7 bases). V lost 1 base and J lost 2, with 15 bases in between. Germline V lookup: CDR1 SGHTA, CDR2 FQGNSA. The CDR3 runs to 16 residues. CDR3 amino acids: CASSLVGGAAPYEQYF. Written as DNA, the CDR3 is TGTGCCAGCAGCTTAGTAGGGGGGGCCGCCCCCTACGAGCAGTACTTC.

This sequence joins TRBV29-1 and TRBJ1-1; no firm D call. The CDR3 length is 14 residues. The germline gives CDR1 SQVTM, CDR2 ANQGSEA. V gave up 8 bases and J gave up 1 base, with 17 bases separating them. The CDR3 is CSTRFPQTNTEAFF. DNA for the CDR3: TGCAGCACCCGGTTCCCGCAGACGAACACTGAAGCTTTCTTT.

This clonotype was counted at least ten times. Germline is not matched at one junction end, which may reflect a read error. This sequence joins TRBV6-2 or TRBV6-3 and TRBJ2-7; TRBD1 is a possible D gene (5 bases). This CDR3 is built from 14 residues. Germline V lookup: CDR1 MNHEY, CDR2 SVGEGT. The CDR3 coding sequence is TGTGCCAGCATTTACGGTGGGGCGTCCTACGAGCAGTACTTC. Protein sequence: CASIYGGASYEQYF.

This clonotype came up many times. V gene TRBV12-3 or TRBV12-4 combines with J gene TRBJ2-1; TRBD2 matches 9 bases. V lost 3 bases and J lost 4; bases outside the gene matches: 16. This CDR3 has 19 residues. CDR3 residues: CASSFLLTSGAGIYNEQFF. CDR3 nucleotides: TGTGCCAGCAGTTTTCTGCTGACTAGCGGAGCGGGGATTTACAATGAGCAGTTCTTC.

The V gene is TRBV4-1, the J gene TRBJ2-5, with D perhaps being TRBD1 or TRBD2 (5 bases each). The CDR3 has 15 residues. Trimming removed 1 base at V and 4 bases at J, with 13 bases between. The germline gives CDR1 MGHRA, CDR2 YSYEKL. In DNA form, the CDR3 reads TGCGCCAGCAGCCAAGGGGACGGGGAAGGAGAGACCCAGTACTTC. The encoded protein is CASSQGDGEGETQYF.

V usage is TRBV6-1 and J usage is TRBJ1-1; D perhaps matches TRBD1 (5 bases). CDR3 length equals 15 residues. V lost 4 bases to trimming and J lost 0 bases, with 12 bases between them. CDR1 is MNHNS and CDR2 is SASEGT in the germline V gene. In DNA, the CDR3 is TGTGCCAGCAGTGTCGAGGGAGGGGTGAACACTGAAGCTTTCTTT. Amino acids: CASSVEGGVNTEAFF.

The rearrangement links TRBV9 to TRBJ1-1, with D unresolved. The ends were cut back, 3 bases at V and 2 bases at J, with 20 bases in the middle. The CDR3 runs 17 residues. Germline CDR1 is SGDLS and CDR2 is YYNGEE. The CDR3 loop reads CASSAPLSGVLNTEAFF. CDR3 sequence (DNA): TGTGCCAGCAGCGCCCCCCTTAGCGGGGTCCTCAACACTGAAGCTTTCTTT.

The rearrangement joins TRBV20-1 to TRBJ2-3; 7 bases match TRBD2. The V and J ends lost 5 bases and 1 base, in that order; junction bases with no gene match: 15. Germline lookup yields CDR1 DFQATT and CDR2 SNEGSKA (reference sequence). This CDR3 region has 17 residues. CDR3: CSAGSRAGGGGTDTQYF. The CDR3 nucleotides are TGCAGTGCTGGCAGCAGGGCTGGGGGGGGAGGCACAGATACGCAGTATTTT.

The chain couples TRBV4-1 to TRBJ1-5; D is uncertain. This CDR3 has 14 residues. V gave up 6 bases and J gave up 4 bases, with 13 bases separating them. The V gene's germline CDR1 is MGHRA and CDR2 YSYEKL. CDR3 DNA sequence: TGCGCCAGCAGGGCCGAGGTTGGGAATCAGCCCCAGCATTTT. Protein: CASRAEVGNQPQHF.

V and J are TRBV12-3 or TRBV12-4 and TRBJ1-6; TRBD1 matches at 8 bases. Trimming at V came to 6 bases and at J to 10 bases, leaving 5 bases not matched to a gene. The CDR3 is 13 residues long. The CDR3 sequence: CASSGQGLSPLHF. CDR3 bases: TGTGCCAGCAGCGGACAGGGTTTGTCACCCCTCCACTTT.

This clonotype was recorded a few times. This chain links TRBV9 with TRBJ1-1; D gene ambiguous. Per germline, CDR1 SGDLS and CDR2 YYNGEE. The CDR3 sequence is 14 residues long. The V and J ends lost 4 bases and 8 bases respectively, with 18 bases between them. CDR3: CASSPSSGLGEAFF. The CDR3 nucleotides read TGTGCCAGCAGCCCATCCAGTGGCCTGGGGGAAGCTTTCTTT.

The rearrangement links TRBV27 to TRBJ2-3; no clear D. The V end lost 3 bases, the J end lost 1 base, and 14 bases lay between the germline ends. The CDR3 has 16 residues. The V gene's germline CDR1 is MNHEY and CDR2 SMNVEV (reference sequence). CDR3 residues: CASSFSGEWGTDTQYF. The CDR3 DNA reads TGTGCCAGCAGTTTCAGTGGAGAATGGGGCACAGATACGCAGTATTTT.